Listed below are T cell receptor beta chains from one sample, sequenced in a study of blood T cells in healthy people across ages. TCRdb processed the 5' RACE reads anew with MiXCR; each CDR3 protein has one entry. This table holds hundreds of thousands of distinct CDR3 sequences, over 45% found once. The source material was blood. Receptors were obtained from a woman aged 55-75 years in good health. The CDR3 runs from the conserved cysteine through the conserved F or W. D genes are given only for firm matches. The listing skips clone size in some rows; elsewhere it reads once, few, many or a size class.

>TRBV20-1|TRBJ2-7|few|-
TGCAGTGCTACCGGGACGAACTACGAGCAGTACTTC
CSATGTNYEQYF
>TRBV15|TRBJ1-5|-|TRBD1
TGTGCCACCAGCAGCAGGGGGATGGGTGAGCCCCAGCATTTT
CATSSRGMGEPQHF
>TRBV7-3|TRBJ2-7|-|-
TGTGCCAGCAGCCCCGGACTGATCTCCTACGAGCAGTACTTC
CASSPGLISYEQYF
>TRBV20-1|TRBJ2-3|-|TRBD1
TGCAGTGCTAAACAGGGGAAAGATACGCAGTATTTT
CSAKQGKDTQYF
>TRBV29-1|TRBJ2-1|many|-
TGCAGCGGCCAAGAGAGCTCCTACAATGAGCAGTTCTTC
CSGQESSYNEQFF
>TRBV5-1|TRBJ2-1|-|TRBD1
TGCGCCAGCAGCCCCCGGGGGACAGGATACAATGAGCAGTTCTTC
CASSPRGTGYNEQFF
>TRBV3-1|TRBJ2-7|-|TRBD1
TGTGCCAGCAGTCAGAGGGACAGGCGGACCTACGAGCAGTACTTC
CASSQRDRRTYEQYF
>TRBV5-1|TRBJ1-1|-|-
TGCGCCAGCAGCCCGGGGTGGGCTGAAGCTTTCTTT
CASSPGWAEAFF
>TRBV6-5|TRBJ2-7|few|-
TGTGCCAGCAGTTACTCGACTAGAACAAACGAGCAGTACTTC
CASSYSTRTNEQYF
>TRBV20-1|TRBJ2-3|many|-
TGCAGTGCTAGGAGTAGCACAGATACGCAGTATTTT
CSARSSTDTQYF
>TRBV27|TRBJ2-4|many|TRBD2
TGTGCCAGCAGTTTTCTAGCGGGGACTGCCAAAAACATTCAGTACTTC
CASSFLAGTAKNIQYF
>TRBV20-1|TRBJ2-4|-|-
TGCAGTGCTAGAGAAGCGGGCCAAAGGGACATTCAGTACTTC
CSAREAGQRDIQYF
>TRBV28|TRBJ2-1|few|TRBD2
TGTGCCAGCAGTCGCCGGCTAGCGGGAGATTACAATGAGCAGTTCTTC
CASSRRLAGDYNEQFF
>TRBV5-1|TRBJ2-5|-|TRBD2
TGCGCCAGCAGCTCCTCCGGGACTAGAAAAGAGACCCAGTACTTC
CASSSSGTRKETQYF
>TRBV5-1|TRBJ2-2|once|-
TGCGCCAGCAGCCCAAGCGGGACAACGGCCGGGGAGCTGTTTTTT
CASSPSGTTAGELFF
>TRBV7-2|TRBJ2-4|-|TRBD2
TGTGCCAGCAGCTTAGATGGGACTAGCCGCATTCAGTACTTC
CASSLDGTSRIQYF
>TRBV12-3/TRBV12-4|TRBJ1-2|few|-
TGTGCCAGCACCGACAGGATCTATGGCTACACCTTC
CASTDRIYGYTF
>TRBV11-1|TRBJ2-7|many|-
TGTGCCAGCAGCTTAGAGGAACGGGCCAACTACGAGCAGTACTTC
CASSLEERANYEQYF
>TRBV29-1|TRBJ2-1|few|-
TGCAGCGTTGAATGGAGGGGGGCCTACAATGAGCAGTTCTTC
CSVEWRGAYNEQFF
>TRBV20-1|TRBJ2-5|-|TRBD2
TGCAGTGCTGCAGCGGGAACCTACAATGAGCAGTACTTC
CSAAAGTYNEQYF
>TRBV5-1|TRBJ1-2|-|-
TGCGCCAGCAGCTTTCTTCCGGGTTCAGCTAACTATGGCTACACCTTC
CASSFLPGSANYGYTF
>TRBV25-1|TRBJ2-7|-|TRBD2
TGTGCCAGCAGTGACACAACTAGCGGGAGGGTCTACGAGCAGTACTTC
CASSDTTSGRVYEQYF
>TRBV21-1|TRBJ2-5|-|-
TGTGCCAGCAGCCAGGCGCGACTAGCGGGCGAGACCCAGTACTTC
CASSQARLAGETQYF
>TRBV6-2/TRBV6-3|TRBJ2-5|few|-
TGTGCCAGCAGTGAGGCGGGAAGGCAAGAGACCCAGTACTTC
CASSEAGRQETQYF
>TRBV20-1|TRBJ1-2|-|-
TGCAGTGCTAGAGATATTGTGGGGTCGTCCCATGGCTACACCTTC
CSARDIVGSSHGYTF
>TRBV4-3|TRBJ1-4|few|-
TGCGCCAGCAGCCCCGGGACTGGGGATGAAAAACTGTTTTTT
CASSPGTGDEKLFF
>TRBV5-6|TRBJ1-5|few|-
TGTGCCAGCAGCCACCGGGAAGACCAAGAATTCCGGCTTCATCAGCCCCAGCATTTT
CASSHREDQEFRLHQPQHF
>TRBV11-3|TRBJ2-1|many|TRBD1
TGTGCCAGCAGCTTAGGGACAGGGTTTAATGAGCAGTTCTTC
CASSLGTGFNEQFF
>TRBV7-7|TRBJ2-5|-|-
TGTGCCAGTAGGGCCCTAGGGGGGAGGGAGAAAGAGACCCAGTACTTC
CASRALGGREKETQYF
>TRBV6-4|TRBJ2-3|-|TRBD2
TGTGCCAGCAGTGACTCCGAGCGGGAGTGGGATACGCAGTATTTT
CASSDSEREWDTQYF
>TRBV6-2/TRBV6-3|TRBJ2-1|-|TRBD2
TGTGCCAGCACCGGGACTAGCGGGGGACCCTACAATGAGCAGTTCTTC
CASTGTSGGPYNEQFF
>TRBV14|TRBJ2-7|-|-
TGTGCCAGCAGCCATGGACCGCACTACGAGCAGTACTTC
CASSHGPHYEQYF
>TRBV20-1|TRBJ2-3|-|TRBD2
TGCAGTGCTAGAGATCTCGGCGGGGGGGCCTCAGATACGCAGTATTTT
CSARDLGGGASDTQYF
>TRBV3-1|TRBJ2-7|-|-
TGTGCCAGCGGGGGCGATATCGCCAGCTCCTACGAGCAGTACTTC
CASGGDIASSYEQYF
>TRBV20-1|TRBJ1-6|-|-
TGCAGTGCTCCTCCATGGGGGTATAATTCACCCCTCCACTTT
CSAPPWGYNSPLHF
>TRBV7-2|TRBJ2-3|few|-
TGTGCCAGCAGCCAACAGTGGGTCTCTAGCGGGGACAGGGATACGCAGTATTTT
CASSQQWVSSGDRDTQYF
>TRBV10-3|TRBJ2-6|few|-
TGTGCCATCAGTGAGCCAGACCGTTCAGTCTTCTCTGGGGCCAACGTCCTGACTTTC
CAISEPDRSVFSGANVLTF